The text below deals with one T cell receptor beta chain. Its antigen is not identified. Germline values: CDR1 LNHDA, CDR2 SQIVND (reference sequence). CDR3 length: 14 residues. The germline V and J ends were trimmed by 1 base and 0 bases, with 6 bases remaining between them. These data originate in a study of graft-versus-host responses after intestinal transplantation. Study in general: Multivisceral, liver-intestinal, or isolated intestinal transplants were given to recipients. Anti-thymocyte globulin induction was given to all recipients, followed by tacrolimus and steroids for 2 to 4 years. Study results and limitations: The recipient marrow held GvH clones, and some of them showed up first in ileum or blood. Early HvG declines after transplant were associated with peak circulating GvH clone levels.

Generated by immunoSEQ multiplex PCR, the TCRdb table keeps only in-frame clones and is missing some. The data hold some 140,000 clones, with roughly 91% observed a single time. The V and J genes are TRBV19 and TRBJ1-2; D might be TRBD1 (6 bases). This clonotype was sampled from a human donor who received an intestinal transplant. Sequenced material: unstimulated CD4+ T cells sorted from spleen or lymph node cells, taken before intestinal transplant. Here the CDR3 reads CASSIGTANYGYTF. CDR3 DNA sequence: TGTGCCAGTAGTATAGGGACAGCTAACTATGGCTACACCTTC.